This T cell receptor beta chain was recorded in a study of T cell repertoires in cytomegalovirus infection. About the study: Signatures in public TCR beta sequences pointed to both CMV infection and matching HLA type. Whole-study findings and limits: Summed frequency of shared TCR beta families picked out CMV carriers who also had the relevant HLA. What dominated the ex vivo response were HLA-C-restricted CMV-specific TCR beta clonotypes.

This clonotype came up a few times. Its cognate antigen is unknown. The CDR3 runs 14 residues. Trimming took 7 bases from V and 2 from J; bases not matched to a gene: 3. CDR1 and CDR2 from the germline V gene are KGHDR and SFDVKD. TCRdb ran MiXCR on the reads and lists one entry per CDR3 protein. The sample records 200,000 to 300,000 distinct CDR3 sequences, about 13% being singletons. Sequencing input: PBMCs. The source is a human donor in good health (CMV status not recorded). Some clones in this sample may be carry-over from other donors' samples. The chain joins TRBV24-1 to TRBJ1-1; 10 bases map to TRBD1. CDR3 protein: CATRGTGENTEAFF. The CDR3, as DNA: TGTGCCACCAGGGGGACAGGGGAAAACACTGAAGCTTTCTTT.